This T cell receptor (beta chain) is from a study of CD8+ T cells in alopecia areata. Study-level points and caveats: Lesional scalp, notably in alopecia totalis/universalis, had clonality above that of normal scalp. Uncertainty about whether baseline CD8+ expansion is linked to response remains, with one nonresponder.

RNA was isolated and reverse transcribed to cDNA, the sequencing template. TCRdb keeps only in-frame clones here, not all; method: immunoSEQ multiplex PCR. This sample yields approximately 200,000 clones, of which nearly 60% are seen a single time; roughly 5.8% belongs to the top ten. The germline CDR1 and CDR2 sequences are SQVTM and ANQGSEA. The CDR3 is 11 amino acids. V lost 3 bases to trimming and J lost 10 bases; unmatched junction nucleotides: 3. Treatment indicated: oral pan-JAK inhibitor, 5-10 mg twice daily. Comments on this clone: The antigen is undetermined.

Sequencing was performed on CD4+ T cells sorted from blood, taken at week 24, from a patient treated with tofacitinib. The rearrangement joins TRBV29-1 to TRBJ2-1; 7 bases align to TRBD2. The TCR comes from a human donor with alopecia areata. The DNA of the CDR3 is TGCAGCGTTGAGGGGGGGAGGGAGCAGTTCTTC. As protein: CSVEGGREQFF.